This entry lists 10 T cell receptor beta chains sequenced from one sample in a study of shared clonotypes between healthy human individuals. Here immunoSEQ multiplex PCR was the method, and the copy in TCRdb shows in-frame clones only, minus some. The data hold millions of clones, with 90% to 95% observed a single time. The sequenced material came from naive CD4+ T cells sorted from blood. Specified subset: CD45RA+ positively selected. The receptors stem from a man aged 18-30 years in good health.

The genes are TRBV4-3 and TRBJ2-7, with a tentative D call TRBD2 (6 bases). Germline V CDR1 and CDR2: LGHNA, YSLEER. The CDR3 runs 14 residues. Trimming removed 2 bases at V and 2 bases at J, with 10 bases between. This CDR3 reads CASSQTSWAYEQYF. The DNA for the CDR3 is TGCGCCAGCAGCCAAACTAGCTGGGCCTACGAGCAGTACTTC.

J is TRBJ2-7 and V is TRBV7-3, with 7 bases that match TRBD1. The junction had 2 bases not matched to a gene; V was cut back by 5 bases and J by 1 base. Germline CDR1 reads SGHTA; CDR2 reads FQGTGA. The CDR3 extends over 13 amino acids. The CDR3 nucleotides read TGTGCCAGCAGCAAGGGACAGTCCTACGAGCAGTACTTC. It codes for CASSKGQSYEQYF.

This chain uses TRBV19 with TRBJ2-2; D uncertain. The V gene's germline CDR1 is LNHDA and CDR2 SQIVND (reference sequence). The CDR3 length is 15 residues. Trimming stripped 5 bases from V and 4 bases from J, with 14 bases between. CDR3 coding DNA: TGTGCCAGTAGTTTCCGGATAGTAGGCACCGGGGAGCTGTTTTTT. Amino acid sequence: CASSFRIVGTGELFF.

With regard to this clone: At the DNA level, this CDR3 is encoded by other sequences in the same sample as well. CDR3 in amino acids: CASSYSRQGRTEAFF. The CDR3 coding sequence is TGTGCCAGCAGTTACTCGAGGCAGGGGCGCACTGAAGCTTTCTTT. This chain connects TRBV6-5 to TRBJ1-1; weak D call: TRBD1 (6 bases). Trimming took 0 bases from V and 4 from J, leaving 12 bases between them. CDR1 and CDR2 (germline): MNHEY, SVGAGI. This CDR3 region has 15 residues.

V usage is TRBV18 and J usage is TRBJ1-6; no firm D call. The CDR3 has 15 residues. The germline V and J ends were trimmed by 3 bases and 0 bases, with 6 bases remaining between them. Germline lookup yields CDR1 KGHSH and CDR2 LQKENI. The CDR3 bases are TGTGCCAGCTCACCTAAAAGCTCCTATAATTCACCCCTCCACTTT. Amino acid sequence: CASSPKSSYNSPLHF.

The chain employs TRBV15 and TRBJ2-7, with D possibly TRBD2 on 5 matching bases. This CDR3 comprises 15 residues. CDR1 is LNHNV, CDR2 YYDKDF, per germline (reference sequence). Deletions cut 0 bases from V and 4 bases from J, with 13 bases between. The CDR3 region has the DNA TGTGCCACCAGCAGAGATCGAGCTAGCACTTACGAGCAGTACTTC. Translated: CATSRDRASTYEQYF.

The chain combines TRBV5-1 with TRBJ1-2, with 8 bases identical to TRBD1. The CDR3 runs to 15 residues. The germline V gene encodes CDR1 SGHRS and CDR2 YFSETQ. Trimming at V came to 0 bases and at J to 2 bases, leaving 3 bases not matched to a gene. CDR3 sequence (DNA): TGCGCCAGCAGCTTGGAGGGACAGGCGAACTATGGCTACACCTTC. Residues: CASSLEGQANYGYTF.

Comments on this clone: The identical CDR3 is also encoded by other nucleotide sequences in the sample. J is TRBJ1-4 and V is TRBV10-3; D not resolved. CDR3 length equals 13 residues. V lost 3 bases, J lost 3 bases, and 5 bases lay in between. In germline, CDR1 is ENHRY, CDR2 SYGVKD. CDR3 residues: CAISDRANEKLFF. CDR3 DNA: TGTGCCATCAGTGACCGAGCTAATGAAAAACTGTTTTTT.

The chain is built from TRBV7-8 and TRBJ1-3, with a tentative D call TRBD1 (5 bases). The ends were cut back, 1 base at V and 4 bases at J, with 11 bases in the middle. Germline CDR1 reads SGHVS; CDR2 reads FQNEAQ. The CDR3 is made up of 15 amino acids. This CDR3 is CASSLVGGVGNTIYF. CDR3 in DNA: TGTGCCAGCAGCTTAGTAGGAGGGGTAGGAAACACCATATATTTT.

The V call is TRBV4-3, the J call TRBJ2-2; 10 nucleotides agree with TRBD1. The CDR3 sequence is 16 residues long. Trimming at V came to 3 bases and at J to 4 bases, leaving 5 bases not matched to a gene. Per germline, CDR1 LGHNA and CDR2 YSLEER. The CDR3 sequence: CASSQTGGAVTGELFF. CDR3 nucleotides: TGCGCCAGCAGCCAGACAGGGGGCGCGGTCACCGGGGAGCTGTTTTTT.